Here is one T cell receptor (beta chain) with its context. The data originate from a study of shared clonotypes between healthy human individuals. Study-level information: Aged between 18 and 49, the donors were a couple of women and a few men. Per donor, three plates held CD4 naive cells, three held CD4 memory, two held CD8 naive and one held CD8 memory.

The CDR3 consists of 15 residues. The germline V gene encodes CDR1 SGHTS and CDR2 YDEGEE. Trimming stripped 3 bases from V and 5 bases from J, with 15 bases between. A deep-level run was used for the assay. This table comes from immunoSEQ multiplex PCR, and its TCRdb copy is limited to in-frame clones, with some not included. Found here are around 690,000 clones, about 92% of them singletons; the top ten hold 34%. CD8 memory pooled CD45RO+ cells and CCR7-negative CD45RA+ TemRA cells. The V call is TRBV5-8, the J call TRBJ1-5; D may be TRBD1 (6 bases). This sequence was found in a man aged 18 to 29 in good health. Some clones in this sample may be carry-over from other donors' samples. Material for sequencing was memory CD8+ T cells from PBMCs. Subset noted: CD45RO+ cells pooled with CCR7-negative TemRA cells. In DNA, the CDR3 is TGTGCCAGCAGCTACTCAGGGGCTTGGGATCAGCCCCAGCATTTT. This codes for CASSYSGAWDQPQHF.